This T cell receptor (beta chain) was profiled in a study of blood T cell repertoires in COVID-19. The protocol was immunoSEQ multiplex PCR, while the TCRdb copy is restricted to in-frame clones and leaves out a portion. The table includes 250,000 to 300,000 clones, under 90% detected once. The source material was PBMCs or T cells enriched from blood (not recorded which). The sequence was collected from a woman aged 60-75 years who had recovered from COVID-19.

The CDR3 here is CASSQSGGREKNTGELFF. The CDR3 bases are TGCGCCAGCAGTCAATCGGGCGGGAGGGAAAAGAACACCGGGGAGCTGTTTTTT. The V call is TRBV23-1, the J call TRBJ2-2; 9 nucleotides align to TRBD2. TRBV23-1 is sorted into the ORF group, with uncertain function. The V segment lost 0 bases and the J segment 1 base; nucleotides outside the gene matches: 6. The CDR3 sequence is 18 residues long.